This T cell receptor (beta chain) came from a study of PD-1 blockade in classical Hodgkin lymphoma. Points on this clone: Antigen unknown.

Germline V gene lookup returns CDR1 WSHSY and CDR2 SAAADI. CDR3 length: 14 residues. V was pared by 2 bases and J by 4 bases, with 9 bases between. Some clones are missing from TCRdb's copy, which holds only in-frame ones; the method was immunoSEQ multiplex PCR. The sample has some 30,000 clones; about 85% are singletons. Time point specified: cycle 4 day 1 (C4D1), after less than 7 weeks of nivolumab. Brentuximab vedotin exposure varied among the patients, all of whom had relapsed after autologous stem cell transplantation. Purification of CD4+ T cells from thawed PBMCs was achieved by magnetic negative selection. Complete response, partial response or progressive disease was recorded as best response. Study findings and constraints: Possibly reflecting disease activity or prior therapy, repertoire differences have causes that remain undefined. In newly diagnosed patients, baseline TCR diversity was reportedly below that of healthy donors.

This receptor was identified in a human donor with classical Hodgkin lymphoma. This sample comprised CD4+ T cells from blood, obtained before the fourth cycle of nivolumab. V and J are TRBV10-2 and TRBJ1-5; no firm D call. The DNA of the CDR3 is TGCGCCAGCAGTGAGATGGCGGGAAATCAGCCCCAGCATTTT. Protein sequence: CASSEMAGNQPQHF.